The clone carrying this T cell receptor beta chain was seen a single time. Its cognate antigen is unknown. From the reads, TCRdb called clonotypes with MiXCR, one entry per CDR3 protein. The sample lists around 430,000 distinct CDR3 sequences, about 39% occurring once. The data belong to a study of T cell repertoires in cytomegalovirus infection. V lost 10 bases and J lost 4, with 16 bases in between. Germline V gene sequence: CDR1 SNHLY, CDR2 FYNNEI. The CDR3 runs to 13 residues. J is TRBJ1-2 and V is TRBV2; the D gene is possibly TRBD1 (5 bases). Sample: cultured PBMCs, taken from culture after CMV antigen stimulation. The source of this sequence is a human donor in good health (CMV status not recorded). Some clones in this sample may be carry-over from other donors' samples. As DNA, the CDR3 is TGTGCCACTACCCCCCAGGGCGCCTATGGCTACACCTTC. Translating it yields CATTPQGAYGYTF.